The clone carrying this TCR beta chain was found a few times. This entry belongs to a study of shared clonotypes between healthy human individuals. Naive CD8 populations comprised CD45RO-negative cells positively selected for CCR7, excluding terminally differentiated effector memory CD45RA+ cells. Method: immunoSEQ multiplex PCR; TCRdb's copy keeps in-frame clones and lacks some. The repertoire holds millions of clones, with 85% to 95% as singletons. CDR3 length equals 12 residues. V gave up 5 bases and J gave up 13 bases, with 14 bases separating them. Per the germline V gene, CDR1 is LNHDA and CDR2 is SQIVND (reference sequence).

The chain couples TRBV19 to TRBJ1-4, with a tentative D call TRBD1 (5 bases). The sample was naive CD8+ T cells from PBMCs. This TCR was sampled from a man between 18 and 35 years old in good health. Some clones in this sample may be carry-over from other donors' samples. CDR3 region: CASSLGGVGLFF. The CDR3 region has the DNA TGTGCCAGTAGTCTCGGGGGAGTGGGACTGTTTTTT.